This paragraph covers one TCR beta chain sequence. The data were produced by immunoSEQ multiplex PCR, yet TCRdb's version contains in-frame clones alone and is incomplete. The data hold around 150,000 clones, with about nine tenths observed a single time. The sample originates from a study of cytomegalovirus exposure and HLA in healthy donors. This CDR3 comprises 17 residues. Germline V gene sequence: CDR1 LGHNA, CDR2 YSLEER. With V trimmed by 4 bases and J by 6 bases, 14 bases remained unmatched. The rearrangement joins TRBV4-3 to TRBJ2-2; 7 bases are shared with TRBD2. Sample: PBMCs. This TCR was sampled from a woman under 40 in good health and CMV-seronegative. CDR3 DNA: TGCGCCAGCAGCCGGCGGGCCGGCGGGAGAGGGGCCGGGGAGCTGTTTTTT. As protein: CASSRRAGGRGAGELFF.